The rows below give T cell receptor beta chains drawn from one sample of a study of blood T cells in healthy people across ages. TCRdb used MiXCR to reprocess the 5' RACE reads, holding one entry per CDR3 protein. The sample consists of about 780,000 distinct CDR3 sequences, about 42% of them appearing once. What was sequenced was blood. These receptor sequences come from a man at least 80 years old in good health. Both conserved end residues are part of each CDR3. A D gene is named only where the DNA matches it firmly. Some rows mark clone size as missing; the rest say once, few, many or name a class of expanded clone.

d_call	v_call	clone_size	j_call	cdr3_aa	cdr3_nt
.	TRBV12-3/TRBV12-4	few	TRBJ2-7	CASSSDYKVYEQYF	TGTGCCAGCAGTTCTGACTACAAGGTTTACGAGCAGTACTTC
.	TRBV12-3/TRBV12-4	.	TRBJ2-2	CASTDSVFTGELFF	TGTGCCAGCACGGACAGCGTTTTCACCGGGGAGCTGTTTTTT
.	TRBV2	few	TRBJ2-7	CASSALKGYEQYF	TGTGCCAGCAGTGCCCTCAAAGGGTACGAGCAGTACTTC
.	TRBV2	.	TRBJ2-1	CASRGGSEGYEQFF	TGTGCCAGCAGAGGCGGCTCCGAGGGATATGAGCAGTTCTTC
.	TRBV19	once	TRBJ2-7	CASSIRYGDSSYEQYF	TGTGCCAGTAGTATTCGTTACGGGGACTCCTCCTACGAGCAGTACTTC
.	TRBV7-8	.	TRBJ2-3	CASSKPGLGGTDTQYF	TGTGCCAGCAGCAAACCGGGACTGGGGGGCACAGATACGCAGTATTTT
.	TRBV6-6	.	TRBJ1-4	CACTREGMVGEKLFF	TGTGCCTGCACCCGGGAGGGGATGGTGGGGGAAAAACTGTTTTTT
.	TRBV6-2/TRBV6-3	.	TRBJ2-7	CASSYWDPGEQYF	TGTGCCAGCAGTTACTGGGACCCGGGCGAGCAGTACTTC
TRBD1	TRBV7-2	.	TRBJ2-2	CASSARDSHGELFF	TGTGCCAGCAGCGCCAGGGACAGCCACGGGGAGCTGTTTTTT
.	TRBV6-6	many	TRBJ2-1	CASSPGQAYNEQFF	TGTGCCAGCAGCCCGGGGCAGGCCTACAATGAGCAGTTCTTC
.	TRBV12-3/TRBV12-4	.	TRBJ2-3	CASSTPGAPTDTQYF	TGTGCCAGCAGTACCCCGGGGGCCCCCACAGATACGCAGTATTTT
.	TRBV7-2	.	TRBJ2-4	CASSQQLQGEQYF	TGTGCCAGCAGCCAACAACTACAGGGTGAGCAGTACTTC
TRBD1	TRBV6-2/TRBV6-3	few	TRBJ2-7	CASSSLGQLYEEQYF	TGTGCCAGCAGTTCCTTGGGACAGTTGTATGAGGAGCAGTACTTC
TRBD2	TRBV5-1	many	TRBJ2-1	CASSRWPTSGRAGDTEQFF	TGCGCCAGCAGCCGATGGCCCACTAGCGGGAGGGCCGGGGACACTGAGCAGTTCTTC
.	TRBV28	.	TRBJ2-7	CASSPLVEQYF	TGTGCCAGCAGTCCCCTCGTCGAGCAGTACTTC
TRBD1	TRBV6-2/TRBV6-3	.	TRBJ1-1	CASKMDRANTEAFF	TGTGCCAGCAAGATGGACAGGGCGAACACTGAAGCTTTCTTT
.	TRBV7-2	few	TRBJ1-2	CASSGAIGENGYTF	TGTGCCAGCAGTGGGGCGATAGGCGAGAACGGCTACACCTTC
TRBD2	TRBV2	.	TRBJ2-1	CVSRPLAGAYNEQFF	TGTGTCAGCAGGCCTCTAGCGGGCGCCTACAATGAGCAGTTCTTC
TRBD1	TRBV29-1	.	TRBJ1-1	CSAITGTANTEAFF	TGCAGCGCTATCACTGGGACAGCGAACACTGAAGCTTTCTTT
.	TRBV2	many	TRBJ1-4	CASSETGSTNEKLFF	TGTGCCAGCAGTGAAACAGGGTCAACTAATGAAAAACTGTTTTTT
TRBD2	TRBV29-1	.	TRBJ2-5	CSVEDRFSGSGETQYF	TGCAGCGTTGAAGATCGGTTTAGCGGGAGCGGGGAGACCCAGTACTTC
.	TRBV3-1	.	TRBJ1-1	CASSQDHRRGTEAFF	TGTGCCAGCAGCCAAGATCACAGGAGGGGGACTGAAGCTTTCTTT